The entry below describes one T cell receptor beta chain. Its antigen is as yet unknown. With 10 bases removed from V and 2 bases from J, the gap between germline ends came to 18 bases. The CDR3 length is 14 residues. Per germline, CDR1 LNHDA and CDR2 SQIVND (reference sequence). Sequenced by immunoSEQ multiplex PCR; TCRdb stores in-frame clones only, minus some. The sample has 23,000 or so clones, about 92% seen once. This record comes from a study of T cells in localized non-small cell lung cancer. Whole-study findings and limits: For the top 100 tumor clones, a median about 57 also appeared in adjacent lung. Longer overall survival associated with higher blood T cell density; shorter survival with higher adjacent-lung clonality. Uninvolved adjacent lung showed the highest T cell clonality, exceeding tumor. Owing to sequencing of a solitary tumor region, heterogeneity cannot be discounted.

J is TRBJ2-7 and V is TRBV19; D may correspond to TRBD1 or TRBD2 (5 bases each). The receptor comes from a man aged 40 to 75 with stage III squamous cell lung carcinoma. The sequencing here drew on peripheral blood, taken before any cancer treatment. As DNA, the CDR3 is TGTGCCACTCGCGACGAGGGGCGAGCCTACGAGCAGTACTTC. Translation: CATRDEGRAYEQYF.